This T cell receptor beta chain was profiled in a study of blood T cell repertoires in COVID-19. With regard to this clone: Relative to the germline gene, one junction end is altered; a read error may explain this.

Here immunoSEQ multiplex PCR was the method, and the copy in TCRdb shows in-frame clones only, minus some. The table lists approximately 240,000 clones, around 80% of them singletons. Per germline, CDR1 SEHNR and CDR2 FQNEAQ (reference sequence). CDR3 length equals 14 residues. The TCR sequence derives from a woman aged 35 to 49 with active or convalescent COVID-19. The V call is TRBV7-9, the J call TRBJ1-6, with TRBD1 identical over 8 bases. The specimen was peripheral blood. CDR3 bases: TGTGTCAGCAGCTTCTCCGGGACAGGTTCACCCCTCCACTTT. Translation gives CVSSFSGTGSPLHF.